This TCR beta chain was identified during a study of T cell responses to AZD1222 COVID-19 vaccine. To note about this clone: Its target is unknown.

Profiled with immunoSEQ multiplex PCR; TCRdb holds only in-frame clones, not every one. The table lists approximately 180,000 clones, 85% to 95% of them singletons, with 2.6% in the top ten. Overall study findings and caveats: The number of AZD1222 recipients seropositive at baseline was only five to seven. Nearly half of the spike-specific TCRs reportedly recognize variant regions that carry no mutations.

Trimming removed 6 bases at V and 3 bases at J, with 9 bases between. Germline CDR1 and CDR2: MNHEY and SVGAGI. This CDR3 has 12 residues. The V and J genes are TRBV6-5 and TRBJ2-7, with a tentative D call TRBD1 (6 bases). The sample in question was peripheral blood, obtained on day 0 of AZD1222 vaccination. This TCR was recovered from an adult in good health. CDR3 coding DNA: TGTGCCAGCAGGGACAGTCGCTACGAGCAGTACTTC. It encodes CASRDSRYEQYF.